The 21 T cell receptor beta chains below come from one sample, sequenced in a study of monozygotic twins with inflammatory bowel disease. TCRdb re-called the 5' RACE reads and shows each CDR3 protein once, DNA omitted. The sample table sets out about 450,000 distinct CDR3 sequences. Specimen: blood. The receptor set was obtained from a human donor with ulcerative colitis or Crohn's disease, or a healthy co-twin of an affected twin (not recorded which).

CDR3 in amino acids: CSALDRYGQPQHF. This rearrangement joins TRBV29-1 to TRBJ1-5; TCRdb outputs TRBD1, but without DNA this stays unchecked. This CDR3 spans 13 amino acids. The germline gives CDR1 SQVTM, CDR2 ANQGSEA.

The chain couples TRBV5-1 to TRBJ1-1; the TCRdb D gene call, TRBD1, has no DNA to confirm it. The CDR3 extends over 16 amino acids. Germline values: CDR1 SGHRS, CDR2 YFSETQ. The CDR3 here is CASKTGITGVYTEAFF.

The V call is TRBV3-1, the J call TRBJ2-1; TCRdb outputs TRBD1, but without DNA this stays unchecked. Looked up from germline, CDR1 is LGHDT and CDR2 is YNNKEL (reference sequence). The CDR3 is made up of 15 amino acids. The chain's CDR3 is CASSQSQGVGGEQFF.

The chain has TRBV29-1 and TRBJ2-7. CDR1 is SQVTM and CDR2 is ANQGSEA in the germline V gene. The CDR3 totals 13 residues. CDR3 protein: CSVEEGSLYEQYF.

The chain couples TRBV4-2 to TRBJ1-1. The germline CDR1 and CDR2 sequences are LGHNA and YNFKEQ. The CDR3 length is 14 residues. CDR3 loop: CASSQDRGFTEAFF.

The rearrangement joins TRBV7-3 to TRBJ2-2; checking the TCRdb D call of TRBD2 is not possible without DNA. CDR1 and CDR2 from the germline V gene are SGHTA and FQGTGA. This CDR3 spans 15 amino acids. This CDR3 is CASSSVAGNTGELFF.

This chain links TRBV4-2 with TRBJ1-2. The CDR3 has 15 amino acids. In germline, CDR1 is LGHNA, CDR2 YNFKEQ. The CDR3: CASYQAGPNYYGYTF.

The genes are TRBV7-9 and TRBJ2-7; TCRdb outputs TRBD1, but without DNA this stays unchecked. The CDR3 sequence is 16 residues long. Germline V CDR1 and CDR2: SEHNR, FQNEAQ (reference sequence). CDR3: CASSLGGAGSTYEQYF.

This CDR3 reads CASSYTAGRLKEKLFF. The genes are TRBV6-5 and TRBJ1-4. CDR3 length: 16 residues. The V gene's germline CDR1 is MNHEY and CDR2 SVGAGI.

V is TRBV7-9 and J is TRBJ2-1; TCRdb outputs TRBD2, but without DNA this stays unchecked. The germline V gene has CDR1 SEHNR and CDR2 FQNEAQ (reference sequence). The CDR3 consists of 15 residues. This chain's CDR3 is CASSLVEGHRVGQFF.

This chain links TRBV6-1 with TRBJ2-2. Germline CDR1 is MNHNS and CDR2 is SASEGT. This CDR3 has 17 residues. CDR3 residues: CAVYSLRAEANTGELFF.

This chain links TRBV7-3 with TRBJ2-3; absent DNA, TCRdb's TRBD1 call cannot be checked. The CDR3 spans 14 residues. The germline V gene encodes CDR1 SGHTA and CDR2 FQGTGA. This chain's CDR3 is CASSKGGIADTQYF.

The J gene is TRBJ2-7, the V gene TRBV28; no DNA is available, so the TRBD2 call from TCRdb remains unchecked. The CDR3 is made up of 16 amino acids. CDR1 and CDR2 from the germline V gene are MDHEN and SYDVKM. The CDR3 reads CASSLLGLAGTYEQYF.

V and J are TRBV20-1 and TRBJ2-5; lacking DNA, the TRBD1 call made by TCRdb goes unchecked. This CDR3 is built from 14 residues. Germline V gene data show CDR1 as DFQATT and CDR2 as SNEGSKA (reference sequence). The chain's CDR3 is CSAPGAGQKETQYF.

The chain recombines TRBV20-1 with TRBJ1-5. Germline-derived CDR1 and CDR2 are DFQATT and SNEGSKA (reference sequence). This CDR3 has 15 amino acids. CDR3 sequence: CSARDMVTVNQPQHF.

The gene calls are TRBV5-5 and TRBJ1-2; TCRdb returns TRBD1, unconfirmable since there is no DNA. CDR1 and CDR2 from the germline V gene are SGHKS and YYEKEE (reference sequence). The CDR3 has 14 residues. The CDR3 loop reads CASSPGTTLNGYTF.

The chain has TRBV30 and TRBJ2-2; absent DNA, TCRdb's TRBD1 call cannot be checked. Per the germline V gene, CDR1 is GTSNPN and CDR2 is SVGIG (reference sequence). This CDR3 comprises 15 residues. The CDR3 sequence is CAWTTGDPSTGELFF.

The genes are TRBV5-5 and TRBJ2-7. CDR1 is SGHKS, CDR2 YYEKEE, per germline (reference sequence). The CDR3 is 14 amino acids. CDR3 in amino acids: CASSLLLGVYEQYF.

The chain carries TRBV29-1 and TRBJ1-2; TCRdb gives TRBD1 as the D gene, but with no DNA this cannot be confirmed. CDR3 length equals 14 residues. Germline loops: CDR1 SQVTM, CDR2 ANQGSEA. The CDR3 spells CSVTNRGTNYGYTF.

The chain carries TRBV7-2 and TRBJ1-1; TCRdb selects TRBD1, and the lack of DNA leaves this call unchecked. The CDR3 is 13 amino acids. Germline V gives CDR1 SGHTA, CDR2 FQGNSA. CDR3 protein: CASIPLMNTEAFF.

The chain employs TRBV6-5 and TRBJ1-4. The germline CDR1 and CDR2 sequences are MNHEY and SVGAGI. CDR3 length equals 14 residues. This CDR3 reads CASSYSRFPEKLFF.